These T cell receptor beta chains were read from a single sample in a study of blood T cell repertoires in COVID-19. Assay used: immunoSEQ multiplex PCR; TCRdb lists only in-frame clones, some missing. The repertoire holds about 190,000 clones, with around 90% as singletons. The material sequenced was peripheral blood. The receptors stem from a man aged 50 to 60 with acute or convalescent COVID-19. CDR3s include the opening cysteine and the closing phenylalanine or tryptophan.

v_gene,j_gene,CDR3aa
TRBV27,TRBJ1-6,CASLQAGAYNSPLHF
TRBV7-2,TRBJ1-5,CASSLGGERPQHF
TRBV11-2,TRBJ1-2,CASSLDPGVYYGYTF
TRBV27,TRBJ2-3,CASSLRYSTDTQYF
TRBV29-1,TRBJ1-5,CSVVQGTGSNQPQHF
TRBV6-5,TRBJ1-5,CASDSGAQPQHF
TRBV6-5,TRBJ2-3,CASRNRARSTDTQYF
TRBV6-5,TRBJ2-5,CASSSALTVQETQYF
TRBV9,TRBJ2-5,CASSVDGGSEETQYF
TRBV6-5,TRBJ2-5,CASEPGTGAQETQYF
TRBV30,TRBJ2-7,CAWRLGTGDYEQYF
TRBV21-1,TRBJ1-2,CASSEGTGVLYGYTF
TRBV11-3,TRBJ2-1,CASSPDRGHEQFF
TRBV7-2,TRBJ1-2,CASSPGRGPNYGYTF
TRBV19,TRBJ1-3,CASSTETGSGNTIYF
TRBV18,TRBJ1-4,CASSPVTGATNEKLFF
TRBV18,TRBJ1-6,CASSPSLGISSYNSPLHF
TRBV7-2,TRBJ2-1,CASSLTGVYNEQFF
TRBV4-3,TRBJ1-3,CASSQEQGAYSGNTIYF
TRBV11-1,TRBJ2-2,CASSLNPAGNTGELFF
TRBV19,TRBJ2-2,CASRRLATGELFF
TRBV2,TRBJ1-3,CATPGTPSSGNTIYF
TRBV2,TRBJ1-6,CASSSRNSPLHF
TRBV10-3,TRBJ2-3,CAISVTSGGSSDTQYF
TRBV7-2,TRBJ1-5,CASSLVGRGPSNQPQHF
TRBV7-9,TRBJ1-2,CASSLAGGGNYGYTF
TRBV7-9,TRBJ2-2,CASSLLSNTGELFF
TRBV19,TRBJ1-5,CASSKMTGFNQPQHF
TRBV6-4,TRBJ1-2,CASKSQGDGYGYTF
TRBV2,TRBJ2-5,CASNARVSETQYF
TRBV6-5,TRBJ1-1,CASSPADSRGEAFF
TRBV11-2,TRBJ2-3,CASRNRGPDTQYF
TRBV5-1,TRBJ2-6,CASSLEGTRKFSGANVLTF
TRBV21-1,TRBJ2-2,CASSKFGLAGGLHTGELFF
TRBV6-5,TRBJ1-6,CASRKPGDNSPLHF
TRBV29-1,TRBJ2-5,CSVVGLQETQYF
TRBV6-5,TRBJ1-2,CASSYSGQGASGYTF
TRBV7-3,TRBJ2-7,CASSPGSGSYEQYF
TRBV19,TRBJ1-4,CASMRGQGNEKLFF
TRBV7-6,TRBJ2-5,CASSPSGPSGSGTQYF
TRBV10-2,TRBJ2-2,CASRVALANTGELFF
TRBV27,TRBJ2-1,CASKGTSGGFTPGEQFF
TRBV4-1,TRBJ1-2,CASSQGTGNYGYTF
TRBV13,TRBJ2-2,CASSFELGSGSPGELFF
TRBV4-2,TRBJ1-2,CASSQDRIRINYGYTF
TRBV7-9,TRBJ2-3,CASSTVSTDTQYF
TRBV5-8,TRBJ2-1,CASTDGNNEQFF
TRBV3-1/TRBV3-2,TRBJ1-4,CASSSTGGGNEKLFF
TRBV20-1,TRBJ2-7,CSASGGSSYEQYF
TRBV30,TRBJ2-6,CAWSVGGGANVLTF
TRBV5-1,TRBJ2-1,CASSLLAGETANEQFF
TRBV19,TRBJ1-3,CASRQGAGNTIYF
TRBV4-1,TRBJ1-5,CASSQETADQPQHF
TRBV25-1,TRBJ2-3,CASNSDRGLFTQYF
TRBV6-6,TRBJ1-5,CASSADRGQQPQHF